One T cell receptor (beta chain) is described in this entry. What it binds is unknown. V lost 4 bases and J lost 0; bases outside the gene matches: 7. The CDR3 spans 16 residues. CDR1 SGDLS and CDR2 YYNGEE come from the germline V gene. Both 60 Vbeta primers and 13 Jbeta primers went into the PCR. Profiling relied on immunoSEQ multiplex PCR, and the TCRdb table lists in-frame clones only, not all of them. Counted here are 200,000 or so clones, 81% occurring once; the ten biggest clones make up around 2.1%. The sample is drawn from a study of cytomegalovirus exposure and HLA in healthy donors. Study results and caveats: Based on reports, TCR beta sequences accurately predicted HLA-A and HLA-B alleles for most subjects.

The origin of this receptor is a woman in her late teens or twenties in good health and CMV-seropositive. The specimen was PBMCs. V and J are TRBV9 and TRBJ1-1; 9 positions agree with TRBD1. CDR3 sequence (DNA): TGTGCCAGCAGCCCCGGGACAGGGTTCATGAACACTGAAGCTTTCTTT. Its translation is CASSPGTGFMNTEAFF.